A selection of T cell receptor beta chains follows, all from one sample in a study of cytomegalovirus exposure and HLA in healthy donors. Repertoires were generated with immunoSEQ multiplex PCR, while TCRdb's copy carries only in-frame clones and drops some. Of 110,000 to 150,000 clones in the sample, 70% were seen once. Sequencing was done on a sample of PBMCs. The receptors originated from a woman younger than 45 in good health and CMV-seronegative. CDR3s leave out the opening cysteine and the closing phenylalanine or tryptophan.

V gene	J gene	CDR3 protein
TRBV6-1	TRBJ2-2	ASSELGRGHTGELF
TRBV19	TRBJ1-2	ASSISGHNYGYT
TRBV5-1	TRBJ1-1	ASSKGQGATNTEAF
TRBV6-6	TRBJ1-2	ASSWDSILQAP
TRBV4-1	TRBJ2-1	ASSVLGLAGNEQF
TRBV6-6	TRBJ1-4	ASSRDSFNEKLF
TRBV30	TRBJ1-2	AWSQGLGGGYT
TRBV5-6	TRBJ1-6	ASSPRDRGDGSPLH
TRBV7-9	TRBJ1-2	ASSFPRDRVEGNYGYT
TRBV2	TRBJ2-7	ASSEEGYRGHEQY
TRBV11-3	TRBJ2-1	ASSPASGSNNEQF
TRBV7-2	TRBJ1-5	ASSLGGDNQPQH
TRBV6-6	TRBJ2-5	ASSHGLWSVETQY
TRBV15	TRBJ2-7	AASRARSSYEQY
TRBV2	TRBJ2-3	ASSLNRLAGVADTQY
TRBV2	TRBJ2-5	ASSKGQTETQY
TRBV7-9	TRBJ1-1	ASSRAGMNTEAF
TRBV5-1	TRBJ2-5	ASSTGLAGGGETQY
TRBV4-1	TRBJ2-1	ASSQDLNSGSYNEQF
TRBV9	TRBJ2-3	ASSVSGLPRY
TRBV18	TRBJ2-1	ASSTTGYNEQF
TRBV21-1	TRBJ2-3	ASSDRKTLAGGGFTQY
TRBV20-1	TRBJ2-3	SARERDTQY
TRBV11-2	TRBJ2-1	ASSPDWDRGSKRYNEQF
TRBV2	TRBJ2-2	ASSGIPGQANTGELF